These T cell receptor beta chains were read from a single sample in a study of cytomegalovirus exposure and HLA in healthy donors. Profiling relied on immunoSEQ multiplex PCR, and the TCRdb table lists in-frame clones only, not all of them. This sample has more than 110,000 clones, with about 71% found just once. Sequencing was performed on PBMCs. These receptors were obtained from a woman aged 60-70 years in good health and CMV-seropositive. Each CDR3 is given with its conserved first and last residue.

V: TRBV19; J: TRBJ1-5; CDR3: CASSIGEGTRQPQHF
V: TRBV6-5; J: TRBJ2-3; CDR3: CASRGRDIRTDTQYF
V: TRBV5-1; J: TRBJ2-7; CDR3: CASSSLASGTYEQYF
V: TRBV6-6; J: TRBJ1-5; CDR3: CASSLQGSYSNQPQHF
V: TRBV28; J: TRBJ1-1; CDR3: CASSFRTGSLNTEAFF
V: TRBV10-3; J: TRBJ1-5; CDR3: CAISESRLRPSNQPQHF
V: TRBV12-5; J: TRBJ1-1; CDR3: CASGLGAGANTEAFF
V: TRBV5-4; J: TRBJ2-6; CDR3: CASTTALPGANVLTF
V: TRBV5-6; J: TRBJ2-7; CDR3: CASSRQGSSYEQYF
V: TRBV9; J: TRBJ1-1; CDR3: CASSPTGLNTEAFF
V: TRBV27; J: TRBJ1-4; CDR3: CASSSGQGAGNEKLFF
V: TRBV7-8; J: TRBJ1-3; CDR3: CASSLPGVGNTIYF
V: TRBV5-6; J: TRBJ2-1; CDR3: CASSLLSGGYYNEQFF
V: TRBV30; J: TRBJ2-7; CDR3: CAWSVQGRYYEQYF
V: TRBV5-1; J: TRBJ2-7; CDR3: CASGGWGQSSYEQYF
V: TRBV2; J: TRBJ1-2; CDR3: CASNTGGAYGYTF
V: TRBV11-2; J: TRBJ2-3; CDR3: CASSLAGTRTDTQYF
V: TRBV5-1; J: TRBJ1-4; CDR3: CASRLRTANEKLFF
V: TRBV6-1; J: TRBJ2-1; CDR3: CASSELAGGAYNEQFF
V: TRBV28; J: TRBJ1-5; CDR3: CASSLRFSFGNQPQHF
V: TRBV5-1; J: TRBJ2-6; CDR3: CASSGTGEGGANVLTF
V: TRBV10-3; J: TRBJ1-2; CDR3: CAISATGEGYTF
V: TRBV25-1; J: TRBJ2-1; CDR3: CASSEPHLSNEQFF
V: TRBV5-4; J: TRBJ1-5; CDR3: CASSLQGDNQPQHF
V: TRBV19; J: TRBJ2-1; CDR3: CASSTSGSSYNEQFF
V: TRBV6-1; J: TRBJ1-1; CDR3: CASSEARWDRDTTEAFF
V: TRBV2; J: TRBJ2-1; CDR3: CASSKGQGPYNEQFF
V: TRBV4-1; J: TRBJ2-7; CDR3: CASSPSQGQYEQYF
V: TRBV2; J: TRBJ1-1; CDR3: CASSLGQGHTEAFF
V: TRBV20-1; J: TRBJ2-7; CDR3: CSVVQGDEQYF
V: TRBV4-1; J: TRBJ1-5; CDR3: CASSQESFSNQPQHF
V: TRBV5-1; J: NA; CDR3: CASSWGPGGSSYEQYF
V: TRBV7-9; J: TRBJ2-2; CDR3: CASRVSPGELFF
V: TRBV6-1; J: TRBJ2-4; CDR3: CASSEGIGGRVGKNIQYF
V: TRBV2; J: TRBJ1-2; CDR3: CASSDEVFYGYTF
V: TRBV28; J: TRBJ1-5; CDR3: CASSLGQGLNQPQHF
V: TRBV9; J: TRBJ2-1; CDR3: CASSAGQGAYNEQFF
V: TRBV30; J: TRBJ2-1; CDR3: CAWALSKEQFF
V: TRBV5-4; J: TRBJ2-5; CDR3: CASSQWTSGREETQYF
V: TRBV2; J: TRBJ2-1; CDR3: CASQGTGGEQFF
V: TRBV28; J: TRBJ1-2; CDR3: CASSIPALLYGYTF
V: TRBV5-1; J: TRBJ1-4; CDR3: CASSESRLTNEKLFF
V: TRBV5-1; J: TRBJ2-3; CDR3: CASSFGGGDADTQYF
V: TRBV5-6; J: TRBJ1-2; CDR3: CASIQDRAGGYTF
V: TRBV6-1; J: TRBJ1-1; CDR3: CASSWGQNTEAFF
V: TRBV28; J: TRBJ1-5; CDR3: CASSLVYSNQPQHF